This T cell receptor (beta chain) appears in the sequencing data of a study of CD8+ T cells in alopecia areata. As the sequencing template, cDNA was produced by extracting RNA and reverse transcribing it. Repertoires were generated with immunoSEQ multiplex PCR, while TCRdb's copy carries only in-frame clones and drops some. The profile covers 120,000 to 150,000 clones, with 45% to 60% appearing a single time and approximately 6.8% taken by the ten largest. This CDR3 region has 14 residues. From germline, CDR1 is SGHRS and CDR2 YFSETQ. V trimming: 3 bases; J trimming: 7 bases; junction bases outside the gene matches: 8. This clone was seen only a few times.

Sequencing was performed on CD4+ T cells sorted from blood. The sequence derives from a human donor with alopecia areata. The chain links TRBV5-1 to TRBJ2-5; 8 nucleotides align to TRBD1. The CDR3 coding sequence is TGCGCCAGCAGCTCTCCGACAGGGGCAGGGACCCAGTACTTC. It specifies CASSSPTGAGTQYF.